The sequence of this T cell receptor (beta chain) was determined in a study of cytomegalovirus exposure and HLA in healthy donors. Study results and caveats: Most of the TCR beta V segments (in an earlier analysis) were productive either about 87% or about 30% of the time. The HLA-A and HLA-B alleles of most subjects were reportedly predicted accurately from TCR beta sequences.

The V and J ends lost 5 bases and 0 bases, in that order; junction bases with no gene match: 1. In germline, CDR1 is GTSNPN, CDR2 SVGIG (reference sequence). This CDR3 has 13 residues. To note about this clone: Its antigen remains unknown.

In the PCR, 60 Vbeta and 13 Jbeta primers were used. Per the original methods: About 12 million of the about 80 million unique TCR beta chains counted in a later analysis were shared. The method was immunoSEQ multiplex PCR; TCRdb's version includes in-frame clones alone and lacks a portion of them. The V and J calls and clone size come from that table; D and trimming were worked out from the DNA. The top ten clones hold 1.7% of a sample with 200,000 to 250,000 clones, approximately 79% of them seen once. Sequenced material: PBMCs. The chain has TRBV30 and TRBJ2-5; the match to TRBD1 covers 9 bases. This clonotype was sampled from a man aged 50 or older in good health and CMV-seronegative. The CDR3, as DNA: TGTGCCTGGGGGACAGGGTACCAAGAGACCCAGTACTTC. This encodes CAWGTGYQETQYF. Looking up the rest from reference TRBV30 and TRBJ2-5 gives the full variable domain: SQTIHQWPATLVQPVGSPLSLECTVEGTSNPNLYWYRQAAGRGLQLLFYSVGIGQISSEVPQNLSASRPQDRQFILSSKKLLLSDSGFYLCAWGTGYQETQYFGPGTRLLVL.